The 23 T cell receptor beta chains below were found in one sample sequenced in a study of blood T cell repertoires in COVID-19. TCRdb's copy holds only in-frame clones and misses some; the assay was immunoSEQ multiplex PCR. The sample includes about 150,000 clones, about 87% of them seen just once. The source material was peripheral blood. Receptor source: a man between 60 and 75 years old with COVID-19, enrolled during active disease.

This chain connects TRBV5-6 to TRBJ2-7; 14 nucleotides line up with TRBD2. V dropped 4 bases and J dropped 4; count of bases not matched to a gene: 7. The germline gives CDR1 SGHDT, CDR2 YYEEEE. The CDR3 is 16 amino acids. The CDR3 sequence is CASSLGLAGGGYEQYF. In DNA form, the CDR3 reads TGTGCCAGCAGCCTCGGACTAGCGGGGGGAGGATACGAGCAGTACTTC. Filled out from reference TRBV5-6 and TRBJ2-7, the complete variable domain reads DAGVTQSPTHLIKTRGQQVTLRCSPKSGHDTVSWYQQALGQGPQFIFQYYEEEERQRGNFPDRFSGHQFPNYSSELNVNALLLGDSALYLCASSLGLAGGGYEQYFGPGTRLTVT.

The CDR3 DNA is TGTGCCAGTAGGCGGGACTTCTACAATGAGCAGTTCTTC. It codes for CASRRDFYNEQFF. The chain employs TRBV19 and TRBJ2-1; the D gene is possibly TRBD2 (6 bases). Germline assignment: CDR1 LNHDA and CDR2 SQIVND (reference sequence). The length of the CDR3 is 13 residues. Trimming pared 6 bases from V and 3 bases from J, leaving 9 bases between.

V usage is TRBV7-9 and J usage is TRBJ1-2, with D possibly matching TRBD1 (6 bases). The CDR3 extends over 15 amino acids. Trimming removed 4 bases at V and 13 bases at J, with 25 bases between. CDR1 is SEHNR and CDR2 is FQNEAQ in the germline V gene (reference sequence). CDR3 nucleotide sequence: TGTGCCAGCAGCTACTATTCCCTGGAACAGGGCGGATGCACCTTC. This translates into CASSYYSLEQGGCTF. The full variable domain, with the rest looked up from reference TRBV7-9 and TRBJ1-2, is DTGVSQNPRHKITKRGQNVTFRCDPISEHNRLYWYRQTLGQGPEFLTYFQNEAQLEKSRLLSDRFSAERPKGSFSTLEIQRTEQGDSAMYLCASSYYSLEQGGCTFGSGTRLTVV.

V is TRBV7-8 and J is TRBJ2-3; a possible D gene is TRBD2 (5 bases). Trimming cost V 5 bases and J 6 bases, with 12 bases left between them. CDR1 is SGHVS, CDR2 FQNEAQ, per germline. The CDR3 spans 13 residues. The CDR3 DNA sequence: TGTGCCAGCAGCCACGATTCGGGGGATACGCAGTATTTT. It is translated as CASSHDSGDTQYF.

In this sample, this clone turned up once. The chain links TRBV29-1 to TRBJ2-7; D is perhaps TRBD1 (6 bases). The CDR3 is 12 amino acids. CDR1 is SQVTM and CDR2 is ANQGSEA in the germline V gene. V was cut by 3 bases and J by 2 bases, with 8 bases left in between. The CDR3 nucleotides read TGCAGCGTTGAGGGGACAACCTACGAGCAGTACTTC. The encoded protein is CSVEGTTYEQYF.

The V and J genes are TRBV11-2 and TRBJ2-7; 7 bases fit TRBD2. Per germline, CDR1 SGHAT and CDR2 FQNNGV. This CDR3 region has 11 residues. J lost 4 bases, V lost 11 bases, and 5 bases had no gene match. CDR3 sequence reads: CASGGRYEQYF. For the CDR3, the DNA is TGTGCCTCCGGGGGGAGGTACGAGCAGTACTTC.

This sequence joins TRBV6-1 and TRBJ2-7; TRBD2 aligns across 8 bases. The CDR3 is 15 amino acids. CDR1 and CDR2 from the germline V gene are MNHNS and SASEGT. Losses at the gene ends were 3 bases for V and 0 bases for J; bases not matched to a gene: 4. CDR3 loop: CASSETSAGSYEQYF. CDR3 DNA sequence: TGTGCCAGCAGTGAGACTAGCGCGGGCTCCTACGAGCAGTACTTC.

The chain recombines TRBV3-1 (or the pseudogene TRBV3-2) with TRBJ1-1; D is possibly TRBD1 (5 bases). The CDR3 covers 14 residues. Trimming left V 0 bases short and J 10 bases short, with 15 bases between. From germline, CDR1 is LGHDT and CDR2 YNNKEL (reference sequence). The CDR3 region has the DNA TGTGCCAGCAGCCAAGACTATTACGGGGGTCCAGCTTTCTTT. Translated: CASSQDYYGGPAFF.

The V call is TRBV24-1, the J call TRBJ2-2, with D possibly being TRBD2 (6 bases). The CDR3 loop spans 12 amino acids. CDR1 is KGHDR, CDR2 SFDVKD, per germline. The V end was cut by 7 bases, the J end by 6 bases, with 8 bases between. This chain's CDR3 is CATRRESGELFF. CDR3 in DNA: TGTGCCACCAGGCGGGAATCCGGGGAGCTGTTTTTT.

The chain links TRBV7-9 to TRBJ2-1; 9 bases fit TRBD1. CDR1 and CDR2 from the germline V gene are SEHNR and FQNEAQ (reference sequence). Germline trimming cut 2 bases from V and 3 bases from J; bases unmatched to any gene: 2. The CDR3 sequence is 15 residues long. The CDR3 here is CASSLRTGVYNEQFF. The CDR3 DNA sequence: TGTGCCAGCAGCTTACGGACAGGGGTCTACAATGAGCAGTTCTTC.

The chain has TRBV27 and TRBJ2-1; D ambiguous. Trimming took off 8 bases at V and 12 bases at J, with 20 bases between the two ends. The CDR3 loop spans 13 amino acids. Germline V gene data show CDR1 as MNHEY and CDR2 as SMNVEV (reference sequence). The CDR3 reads CASGNWATMTQFF. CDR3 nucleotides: TGTGCCAGCGGAAACTGGGCAACAATGACGCAGTTCTTC.

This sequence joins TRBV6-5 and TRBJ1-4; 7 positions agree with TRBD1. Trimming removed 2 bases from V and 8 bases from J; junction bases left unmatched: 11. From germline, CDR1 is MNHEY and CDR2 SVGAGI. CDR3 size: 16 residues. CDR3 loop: CASSYVSRTGSEKLFF. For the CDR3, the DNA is TGTGCCAGCAGTTACGTCTCCCGGACAGGCTCGGAAAAACTGTTTTTT.

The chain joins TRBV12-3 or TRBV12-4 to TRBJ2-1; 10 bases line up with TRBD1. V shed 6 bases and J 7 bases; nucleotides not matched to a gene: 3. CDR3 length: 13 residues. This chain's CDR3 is CASRRTGGNEQFF. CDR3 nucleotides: TGTGCCAGCAGGCGGACAGGGGGGAATGAGCAGTTCTTC.

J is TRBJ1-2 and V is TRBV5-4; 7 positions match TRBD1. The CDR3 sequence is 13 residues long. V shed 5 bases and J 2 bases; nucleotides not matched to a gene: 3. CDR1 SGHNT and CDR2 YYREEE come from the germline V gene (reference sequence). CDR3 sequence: CASRETGNYGYTF. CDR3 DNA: TGTGCCAGCAGAGAGACAGGGAACTATGGCTACACCTTC.

CDR3 DNA: TGTGCCAGCAGTGAACAGGGCCGTGAAAAACTGTTTTTT. The encoded protein is CASSEQGREKLFF. The chain uses TRBV6-1 and TRBJ1-4, with a tentative D call TRBD1 (5 bases). CDR1 is MNHNS and CDR2 is SASEGT in the germline V gene. Deletions cut 2 bases from V and 7 bases from J, with 8 bases between. The CDR3 covers 13 residues.

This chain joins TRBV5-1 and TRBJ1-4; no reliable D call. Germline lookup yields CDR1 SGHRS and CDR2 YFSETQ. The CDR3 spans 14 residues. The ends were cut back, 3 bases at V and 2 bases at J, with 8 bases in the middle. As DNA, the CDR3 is TGCGCCAGCAGCTCGGGGAACACTAATGAAAAACTGTTTTTT. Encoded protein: CASSSGNTNEKLFF.

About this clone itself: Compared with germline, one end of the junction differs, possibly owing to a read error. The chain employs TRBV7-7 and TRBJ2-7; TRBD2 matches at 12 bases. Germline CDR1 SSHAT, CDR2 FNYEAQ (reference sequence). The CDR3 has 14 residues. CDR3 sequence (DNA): TGTGCTAGCAGCCGGACTAGCGGGACGTCAGAGCAGTACTTC. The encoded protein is CASSRTSGTSEQYF.

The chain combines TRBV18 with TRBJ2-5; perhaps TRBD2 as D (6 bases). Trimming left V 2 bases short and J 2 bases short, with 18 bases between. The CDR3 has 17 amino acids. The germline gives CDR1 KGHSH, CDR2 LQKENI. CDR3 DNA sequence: TGTGCCAGCTCACCAAAGGCTCTAGCGAACTTACAAGAGACCCAGTACTTC. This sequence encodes CASSPKALANLQETQYF.

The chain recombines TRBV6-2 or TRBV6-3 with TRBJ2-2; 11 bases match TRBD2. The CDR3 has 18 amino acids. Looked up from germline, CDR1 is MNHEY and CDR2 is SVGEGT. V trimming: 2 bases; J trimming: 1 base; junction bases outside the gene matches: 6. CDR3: CASSYSLAGGWNTGELFF. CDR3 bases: TGTGCCAGCAGTTACAGCCTAGCGGGAGGATGGAACACCGGGGAGCTGTTTTTT.

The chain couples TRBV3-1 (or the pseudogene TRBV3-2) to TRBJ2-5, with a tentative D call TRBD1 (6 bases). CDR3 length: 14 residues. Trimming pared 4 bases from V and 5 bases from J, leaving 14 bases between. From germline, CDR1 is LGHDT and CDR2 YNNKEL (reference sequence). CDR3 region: CASSPRTGLETQYF. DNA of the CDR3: TGTGCCAGCAGCCCCCGCACAGGGCTGGAGACCCAGTACTTC.

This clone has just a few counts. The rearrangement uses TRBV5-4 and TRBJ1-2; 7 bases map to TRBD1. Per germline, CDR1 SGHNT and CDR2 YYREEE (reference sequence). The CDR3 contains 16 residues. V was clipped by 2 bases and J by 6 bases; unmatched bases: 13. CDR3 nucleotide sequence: TGTGCCAGCAGCTTCTATGGTGGGGGGACAGCTAATGGCTACACCTTC. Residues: CASSFYGGGTANGYTF.

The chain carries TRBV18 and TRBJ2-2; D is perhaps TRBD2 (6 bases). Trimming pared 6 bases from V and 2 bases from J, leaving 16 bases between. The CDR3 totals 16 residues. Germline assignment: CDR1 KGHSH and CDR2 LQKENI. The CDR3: CASSLGGALNTGELFF. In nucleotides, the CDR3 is TGTGCCAGCTCCCTCGGAGGGGCCCTAAACACCGGGGAGCTGTTTTTT.

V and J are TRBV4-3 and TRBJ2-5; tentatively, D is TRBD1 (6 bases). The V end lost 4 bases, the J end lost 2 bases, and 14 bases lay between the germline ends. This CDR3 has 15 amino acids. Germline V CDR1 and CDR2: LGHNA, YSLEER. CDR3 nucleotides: TGCGCCAGCAGCCCCCTACAGGGCCCGCAAGAGACCCAGTACTTC. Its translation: CASSPLQGPQETQYF.